This T cell receptor (beta chain) was identified during a study of cytotoxic CD8 clonotypes in ibrutinib-treated CLL. Study context: Fewer than 13 relapsed/refractory, some 14 treatment-naive; some 17 IGHV unmutated. Partial responses totalled roughly 24 and complete responses 2; after median around 74 months, approximately 15 remained remitted and around twelve progressed.

Clones were sequenced by immunoSEQ multiplex PCR, and TCRdb holds only the in-frame ones, with some missing. The sample records around 300,000 clones, roughly 85% being singletons. Germline V gives CDR1 SEHNR, CDR2 FQNEAQ (reference sequence). Trimming took 1 base from V and 2 from J, leaving 9 bases between them. The CDR3 extends over 14 amino acids. This chain joins TRBV7-9 and TRBJ2-7; D call uncertain. This TCR derives from a human donor with chronic lymphocytic leukemia. The sample consisted of PBMCs, taken before ibrutinib treatment. Written as DNA, the CDR3 is TGTGCCAGCAGCTTAGGCCAGGACCCCTACGAGCAGTACTTC. Translating it yields CASSLGQDPYEQYF.